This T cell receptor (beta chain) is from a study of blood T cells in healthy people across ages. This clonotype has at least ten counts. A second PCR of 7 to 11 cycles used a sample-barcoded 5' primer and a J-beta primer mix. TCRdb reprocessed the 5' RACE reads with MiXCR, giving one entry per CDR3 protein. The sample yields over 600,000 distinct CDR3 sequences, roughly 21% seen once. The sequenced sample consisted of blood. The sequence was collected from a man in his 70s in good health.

The CDR3 DNA is TGCAGTGCTAGAGAGGGGAGTTCGATCACCGGGGAGCTGTTTTTT. Its protein is CSAREGSSITGELFF. This chain uses TRBV20-1 with TRBJ2-2; the D gene is possibly TRBD2 (5 bases). The ends were cut back, 0 bases at V and 4 bases at J, with 12 bases in the middle. Per the germline V gene, CDR1 is DFQATT and CDR2 is SNEGSKA (reference sequence). This CDR3 has 15 amino acids.